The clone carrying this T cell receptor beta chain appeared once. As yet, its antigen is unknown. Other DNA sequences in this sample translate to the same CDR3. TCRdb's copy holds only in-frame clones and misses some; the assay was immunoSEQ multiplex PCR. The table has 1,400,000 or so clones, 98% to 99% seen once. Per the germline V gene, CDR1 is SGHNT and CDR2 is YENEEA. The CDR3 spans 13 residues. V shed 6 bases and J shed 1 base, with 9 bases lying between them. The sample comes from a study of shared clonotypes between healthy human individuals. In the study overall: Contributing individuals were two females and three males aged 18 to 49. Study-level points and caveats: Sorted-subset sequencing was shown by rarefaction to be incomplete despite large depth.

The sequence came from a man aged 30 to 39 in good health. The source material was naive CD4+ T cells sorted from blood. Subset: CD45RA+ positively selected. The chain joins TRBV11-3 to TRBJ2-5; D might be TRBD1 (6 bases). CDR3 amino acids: CASSLDSQETQYF. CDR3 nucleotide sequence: TGTGCCAGCAGTCTGGACAGCCAAGAGACCCAGTACTTC.